These 23 T cell receptor beta chains were all obtained from the same sample, sequenced in a study of blood T cells in healthy people across ages. Sample-barcoded 5' priming and a J-beta primer mix drove a second PCR of 7 to 11 cycles. TCRdb processed the 5' RACE reads anew with MiXCR; each CDR3 protein has one entry. The sample records over 600,000 distinct CDR3 sequences, around 41% being singletons. Material: blood. The receptors shown here come from an elderly man in good health.

The genes are TRBV4-2 and TRBJ2-5; 7 bases are a match to TRBD1. The V gene's germline CDR1 is LGHNA and CDR2 YNFKEQ. The CDR3 spans 16 residues. J lost 1 base, V lost 4 bases, and 9 bases had no gene match. In nucleotides, the CDR3 is TGTGCCAGCAGCCTAACAGGGACAGAACTCCAAGAGACCCAGTACTTC. Translation: CASSLTGTELQETQYF.

This clonotype has more than one count but fewer than ten. The chain carries TRBV30 and TRBJ2-7, with TRBD1 as a possible D gene (6 bases). Germline V gives CDR1 GTSNPN, CDR2 SVGIG (reference sequence). CDR3 length: 14 amino acids. Trimming took 0 bases from V and 0 from J, leaving 9 bases between them. The CDR3 region has the DNA TGTGCCTGGAGTGTATACAGGGACTCCTACGAGCAGTACTTC. Translating it yields CAWSVYRDSYEQYF.

A few counts support this clonotype. The DNA of the CDR3 is TGTGCCAGCAGCTTAGTTACAGGGGTTGCCTATGGCTACACCTTC. Its protein is CASSLVTGVAYGYTF. V gene TRBV7-6 combines with J gene TRBJ1-2; 7 bases line up with TRBD1. The germline V gene has CDR1 SGHVS and CDR2 FNYEAQ. The CDR3 contains 15 residues. V shed 1 base and J 4 bases; nucleotides not matched to a gene: 6. Together with reference TRBV7-6 and TRBJ1-2, the CDR3 gives the full variable domain: GAGVSQSPRYKVTKRGQDVALRCDPISGHVSLYWYRQALGQGPEFLTYFNYEAQQDKSGLPNDRFSAERPEGSISTLTIQRTEQRDSAMYRCASSLVTGVAYGYTFGSGTRLTVV.

This chain links TRBV5-1 with TRBJ1-6; D remains unclear. Germline V CDR1 and CDR2: SGHRS, YFSETQ. The CDR3 runs 13 residues. Trimming left V 4 bases short and J 7 bases short, with 9 bases between. CDR3 nucleotide sequence: TGCGCCAGCAGCCTAGGACTGAATTCACCCCTCCACTTT. Translated, it gives CASSLGLNSPLHF.

This clonotype has a handful of counts. This rearrangement joins TRBV20-1 to TRBJ2-1, with 14 bases that match TRBD2. This CDR3 comprises 14 residues. The germline V gene has CDR1 DFQATT and CDR2 SNEGSKA (reference sequence). With 5 bases clipped from V and 7 bases from J, the junction kept 4 bases outside the gene matches. The CDR3 reads CSAGLAGGRNEQFF. CDR3 sequence (DNA): TGCAGTGCTGGACTAGCGGGGGGCAGGAATGAGCAGTTCTTC.

This clonotype came up once. This chain links TRBV7-2 with TRBJ1-3; TRBD1 agrees at 8 bases. Per germline, CDR1 SGHTA and CDR2 FQGNSA. V shed 5 bases and J 2 bases; nucleotides not matched to a gene: 5. The CDR3 has 15 amino acids. The CDR3 DNA is TGTGCCAGCAGCATCCAGGGGGCAACTGGAAACACCATATATTTT. Its protein is CASSIQGATGNTIYF.

This clonotype was seen only a few times. The chain is built from TRBV29-1 and TRBJ2-1; 13 bases line up with TRBD2. Germline trimming cut 4 bases from V and 5 bases from J; bases unmatched to any gene: 8. Germline V gene data show CDR1 as SQVTM and CDR2 as ANQGSEA. The CDR3 has 16 amino acids. The CDR3 protein is CSVVNPLAGGDNEQFF. CDR3 in DNA: TGCAGCGTTGTGAATCCACTAGCGGGAGGGGACAATGAGCAGTTCTTC.

This clonotype was recorded many times. The chain combines TRBV7-2 with TRBJ2-1; 16 bases agree with TRBD2. CDR1 and CDR2 from the germline V gene are SGHTA and FQGNSA. The CDR3 loop spans 17 amino acids. V shed 6 bases, J shed 9 bases, and the junction held 11 bases outside the gene matches. CDR3 in DNA: TGTGCCAGCAGATGGCCGGGACTAGCGGGGGGGCAGGGTGAGCAGTTCTTC. This encodes CASRWPGLAGGQGEQFF.

This clonotype was seen once. V usage is TRBV10-3 and J usage is TRBJ2-4, with a possible D match to TRBD2 (6 bases). The J call is doubtful: the DNA matches TRBJ2-7 better. Germline assignment: CDR1 ENHRY and CDR2 SYGVKD. The CDR3 contains 12 residues. The CDR3 protein is CAIGGNGYEQYF. The CDR3 DNA sequence: TGTGCCATCGGGGGGAACGGGTACGAGCAGTACTTC.

This chain uses TRBV18 with TRBJ2-1, with 8 bases fitting TRBD1. The CDR3 is 12 amino acids. The V segment lost 5 bases and the J segment 8 bases; nucleotides outside the gene matches: 2. CDR1 KGHSH and CDR2 LQKENI come from the germline V gene. The CDR3 protein is CASSGQGDEQFF. CDR3 DNA sequence: TGTGCCAGCTCAGGACAGGGCGATGAGCAGTTCTTC.

The gene calls are TRBV11-1 and TRBJ2-5; a possible D gene is TRBD2 (5 bases). Trimming left V 5 bases short and J 5 bases short, with 21 bases between. The CDR3 covers 16 residues. The germline V gene has CDR1 SGHAT and CDR2 FQDESV (reference sequence). The CDR3 bases are TGTGCCAGCAGCCGATTGCCCGGCGGGCTGGACGAGACCCAGTACTTC. Translated: CASSRLPGGLDETQYF.

This chain links TRBV14 with TRBJ2-3; D is perhaps TRBD1 (5 bases). CDR1 is SGHDN and CDR2 is FVKESK in the germline V gene. The CDR3 has 14 amino acids. V lost 4 bases, J lost 4 bases, and 12 bases lay in between. This CDR3 reads CASSPWQGSDTQYF. The CDR3 coding sequence is TGTGCCAGCAGCCCCTGGCAGGGATCAGATACGCAGTATTTT.

CDR3 loop: CASQRRSGANVLTF. In DNA form, the CDR3 reads TGTGCCAGCCAGCGGAGATCTGGGGCCAACGTCCTGACTTTC. This sequence joins TRBV6-5 and TRBJ2-6, with D possibly TRBD2 on 5 matching bases. CDR1 and CDR2 (germline): MNHEY, SVGAGI. V was pared by 8 bases and J by 1 base, with 9 bases between. The CDR3 spans 14 residues.

The chain combines TRBV4-3 with TRBJ2-1; D unresolved. The CDR3 extends over 15 amino acids. CDR1 is LGHNA, CDR2 YSLEER, per germline. Trimming left V 1 base short and J 1 base short, with 8 bases between. In nucleotides, the CDR3 is TGCGCCAGCAGCCAAGTTGTGGGGTCCTACAATGAGCAGTTCTTC. Encoded protein: CASSQVVGSYNEQFF.

This clonotype was counted between two and nine times. The V call is TRBV4-3, the J call TRBJ1-5; D gene ambiguous. This CDR3 has 15 residues. Trimming cost V 0 bases and J 6 bases, with 12 bases left between them. Germline V gene sequence: CDR1 LGHNA, CDR2 YSLEER. The CDR3 loop is CASSQDIRGRQPQHF. As DNA, the CDR3 is TGCGCCAGCAGCCAAGATATAAGAGGGCGTCAGCCCCAGCATTTT.

In its sample, this clonotype was seen many times. This chain links TRBV7-9 with TRBJ2-7, with 8 bases identical to TRBD1. J gave up 7 bases and V 1 base, and 6 bases lay outside the gene matches. Germline V gene data show CDR1 as SEHNR and CDR2 as FQNEAQ (reference sequence). The CDR3 covers 14 residues. In DNA, the CDR3 is TGTGCCAGCAGCTTAGACAGGGGGTTTGGAGAGCAGTACTTC. This codes for CASSLDRGFGEQYF.

There are many counts of this clonotype. The chain employs TRBV27 and TRBJ1-6, with TRBD1 identical over 10 bases. With V trimmed by 5 bases and J by 10 bases, 11 bases remained unmatched. CDR1 and CDR2 from the germline V gene are MNHEY and SMNVEV (reference sequence). CDR3 length equals 16 residues. The CDR3, as DNA: TGTGCCAGCAGTCGAACGACAGGGGGCTCTTTCTCACCCCTCCACTTT. Encoded protein: CASSRTTGGSFSPLHF.

The chain links TRBV14 to TRBJ1-6, with unresolved D. CDR3 length equals 15 residues. Trimming pared 7 bases from V and 7 bases from J, leaving 17 bases between. Germline V gives CDR1 SGHDN, CDR2 FVKESK. DNA of the CDR3: TGTGCCAGCAACCCAGGAGGAGCCTCGAATTCACCCCTCCACTTT. Translated, it gives CASNPGGASNSPLHF.

The rearrangement links TRBV11-3 to TRBJ2-3; maybe TRBD2 (7 bases). V was cut by 1 base and J by 4 bases, with 18 bases left in between. The CDR3 runs 17 residues. In germline, CDR1 is SGHNT, CDR2 YENEEA. The CDR3 reads CASSLATGGSPPDTQYF. CDR3 bases: TGTGCCAGCAGCTTAGCGACGGGGGGCTCACCCCCAGATACGCAGTATTTT.

This clonotype came up a few times. A clone one base away is much larger, so this may be a read error. This chain uses TRBV7-2 with TRBJ1-2; weak D call: TRBD1 (5 bases). The CDR3 spans 13 residues. Trimming took 5 bases from V and 8 from J, leaving 15 bases between them. Germline V gives CDR1 SGHTA, CDR2 FQGNSA. This chain's CDR3 is CASSQPGSRGYTF. Here the CDR3 DNA reads TGTGCCAGCAGCCAGCCAGGGTCGAGAGGCTACACCTTC.

The chain is built from TRBV20-1 and TRBJ1-3, with D possibly matching TRBD1 (5 bases). Germline V gene data show CDR1 as DFQATT and CDR2 as SNEGSKA (reference sequence). The germline V and J ends were trimmed by 2 bases and 4 bases, with 15 bases remaining between them. This CDR3 is built from 15 residues. In DNA, the CDR3 is TGCAGTGCTAGATACCCTGAAGGGGCCGGAAACACCATATATTTT. This translates into CSARYPEGAGNTIYF.

A remark on this clonotype: In this CDR3 the conserved last residue, phenylalanine or tryptophan, is missing, so a read error is likely. The chain couples TRBV20-1 to TRBJ2-1, with unresolved D. Germline V gene data show CDR1 as DFQATT and CDR2 as SNEGSKA (reference sequence). V was pared by 7 bases and J by 5 bases, with 12 bases between. CDR3 length: 12 residues. CDR3 nucleotide sequence: TGCAGTGTCCGTCGGGTGGACAATGAGCAGTTCTTA. Its translation is CSVRRVDNEQFL.

The chain links TRBV9 to TRBJ2-3, with TRBD2 matching 10 bases. From germline, CDR1 is SGDLS and CDR2 YYNGEE. The CDR3 extends over 15 amino acids. V trimming: 0 bases; J trimming: 4 bases; junction bases outside the gene matches: 2. CDR3 in amino acids: CASSVGSGRADTQYF. The CDR3, as DNA: TGTGCCAGCAGCGTAGGGAGCGGGAGGGCAGATACGCAGTATTTT.